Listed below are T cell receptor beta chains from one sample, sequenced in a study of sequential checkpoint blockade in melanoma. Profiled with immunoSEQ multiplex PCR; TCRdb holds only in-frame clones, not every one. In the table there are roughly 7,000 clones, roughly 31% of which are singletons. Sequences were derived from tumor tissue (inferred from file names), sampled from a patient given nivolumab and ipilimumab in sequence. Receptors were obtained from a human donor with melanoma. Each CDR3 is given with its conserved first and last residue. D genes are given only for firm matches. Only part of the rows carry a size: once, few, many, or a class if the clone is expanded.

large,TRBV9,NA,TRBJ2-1,TGTGCCAGCAGCGTTACGGGCAGTTACAATGAGCAGTTCTTC,CASSVTGSYNEQFF
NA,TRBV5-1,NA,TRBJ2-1,TGCGCCAGCAGCTTGATCGGAATGGACAATGAGCAGTTCTTC,CASSLIGMDNEQFF
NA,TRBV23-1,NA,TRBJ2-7,TGCGCCAGCAGTCAATGTGGACAGGGAGGGTACGAGCAGTACTTC,CASSQCGQGGYEQYF
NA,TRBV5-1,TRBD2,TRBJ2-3,TGCGCCAGCAGCTTCGGGCTAGCGGGGCAGGGTACGCAGTATTTT,CASSFGLAGQGTQYF
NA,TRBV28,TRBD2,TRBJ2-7,TGTGCCAGCAGAACCGGGACTAGCGGGGCCTACGAGCAGTACTTC,CASRTGTSGAYEQYF
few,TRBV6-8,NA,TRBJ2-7,TGTGCCAGCAGTTACGCAGGAGGCTACGAGCAGTACTTC,CASSYAGGYEQYF
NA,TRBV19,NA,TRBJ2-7,TGTGCCAGTAGTATAGGTGGCAGGGGGGTCGAGCAGTACTTC,CASSIGGRGVEQYF
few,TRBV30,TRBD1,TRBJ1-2,TGTGCCTGGAGTTCCAACGGACAGGGGAGTGGCTACACCTTC,CAWSSNGQGSGYTF
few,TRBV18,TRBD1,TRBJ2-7,TGTGCCAGCTCACCAGTGGGACAGGGGCACGACGAGCAGTACTTC,CASSPVGQGHDEQYF
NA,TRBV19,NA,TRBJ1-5,TGTGCCAGTAGTATATCAGGAAGCAGGAATAGCAATCAGCCCCAGCATTTT,CASSISGSRNSNQPQHF
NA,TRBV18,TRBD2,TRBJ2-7,TGTGCCAGCTCACCACGGGAGGGACTCTACGAGCAGTACTTC,CASSPREGLYEQYF
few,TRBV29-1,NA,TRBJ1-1,TGCAGCGTTGATCCCCTCCAAGGGGTGGCTGAAGCTTTCTTT,CSVDPLQGVAEAFF
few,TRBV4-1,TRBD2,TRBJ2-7,TGCGCCAGCAGCCAAGATCCTAGCGGGCTTTCCTACGAGCAGTACTTC,CASSQDPSGLSYEQYF
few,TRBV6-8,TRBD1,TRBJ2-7,TGTGCCATCAGGGGGGACAGGGGAATCTACGAGCAGTACTTC,CAIRGDRGIYEQYF
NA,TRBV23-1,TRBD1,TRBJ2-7,TGCGCCAGCAGCCGGGACAGTTTCTACGAGCAGTACTTC,CASSRDSFYEQYF
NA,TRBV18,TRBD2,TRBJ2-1,TGTGCCAGCTCACCGATAGCGGGAGACTACAATGAGCAGTTCTTC,CASSPIAGDYNEQFF
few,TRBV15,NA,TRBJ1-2,TGTGCCACCAGCAGAGATCACATTCCGGCCTATGGCTACACCTTC,CATSRDHIPAYGYTF
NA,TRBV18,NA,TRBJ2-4,TGTGCCAGCTCACCCCAGGGAGTAGGATCGGACATTCAGTACTTC,CASSPQGVGSDIQYF
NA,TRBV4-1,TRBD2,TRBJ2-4,TGCGCCAGCAGCCAAGACGGGGGACTACTGCACTTC,CASSQDGGLLHF
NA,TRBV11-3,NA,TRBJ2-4,TGTGCCAGCAGCAAAGGCGGCAGTAAAAACATTCAGTACTTC,CASSKGGSKNIQYF
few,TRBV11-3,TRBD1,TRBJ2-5,TGTGCCAGCAGCTCGCTAGGGACAGCTCTCCAAGAGACCCAGTACTTC,CASSSLGTALQETQYF
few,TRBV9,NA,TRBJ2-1,TGTGCCAGCAGTCACCCTGGGAATGAGCAGTTCTTC,CASSHPGNEQFF
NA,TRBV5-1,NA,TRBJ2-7,TGCGCCAGCAGCTTGGAGGCTAGTGTGGTCGAGCAGTACTTC,CASSLEASVVEQYF
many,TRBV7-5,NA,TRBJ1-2,TGTGCCAGCAGCTCCCCCCGGGTCAGCAGGGTACATGGCTACACCTTC,CASSSPRVSRVHGYTF
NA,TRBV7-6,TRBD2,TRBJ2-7,TGTGCCAGCAGCCAATACCCGGGACTAGCGGGAGGGCTCGACGAGCAGTACTTC,CASSQYPGLAGGLDEQYF
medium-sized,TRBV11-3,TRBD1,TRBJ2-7,TGTGCCAGCAGCTCAGACAGGGCTCGCTACGAGCAGTACTTC,CASSSDRARYEQYF
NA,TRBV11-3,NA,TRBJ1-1,TGTGCCAGCAGTTTCGGGGGGCCTGGCACTGAAGCTTTCTTT,CASSFGGPGTEAFF
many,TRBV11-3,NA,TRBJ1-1,TGTGCCAGCAGCTTAGTGGGGGGGCGAGCGGAAGCTTTCTTT,CASSLVGGRAEAFF
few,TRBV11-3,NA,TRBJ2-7,TGTGCCAGCAGCTTTAGCGGTGGGGGATACGAGCAGTACTTC,CASSFSGGGYEQYF
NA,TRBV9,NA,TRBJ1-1,TGTGCCAGTCGGGACCGACTGAACACTGAAGCTTTCTTT,CASRDRLNTEAFF
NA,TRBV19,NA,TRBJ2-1,TGTGCCAGTAGTATAATCGACTCCCGGGGCTACAATGAGCAGTTCTTC,CASSIIDSRGYNEQFF
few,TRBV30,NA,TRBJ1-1,TGTGCCTGGACCCGCCCGTGGGCAGAGTCATTTGAAGCTTTCTTT,CAWTRPWAESFEAFF
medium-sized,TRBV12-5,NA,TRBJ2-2,TGTGCCAGTACCCCAACTGCGGGGACCGGGGAGCTGTTTTTT,CASTPTAGTGELFF
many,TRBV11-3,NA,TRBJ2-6,TGTGCCAGCAGCTTGGTCGCCTCCAGCTCTGGGGCCAACGTCCTGACTTTC,CASSLVASSSGANVLTF
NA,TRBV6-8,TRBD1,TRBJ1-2,TGTGCCAGCATGGGAGCAGGGGGGAACTATGGCTACACCTTC,CASMGAGGNYGYTF
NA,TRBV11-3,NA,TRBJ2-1,TGTGCCAGCAGCCGGGACAAGTATGGCAATGAGCAGTTCTTC,CASSRDKYGNEQFF
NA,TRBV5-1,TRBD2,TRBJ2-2,TGCGCCAGCAGCTGGACTAGCGGGAGAACCGGGGAGCTGTTTTTT,CASSWTSGRTGELFF
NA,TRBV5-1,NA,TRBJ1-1,TGCGCCAGCAGCAACGGACAGCCAAACACTGAAGCTTTCTTT,CASSNGQPNTEAFF
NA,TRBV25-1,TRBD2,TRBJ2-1,TGTGCCAGCAGTGAACCAACCGGGACTAGCGGAATGGGGCAGTTCTTC,CASSEPTGTSGMGQFF
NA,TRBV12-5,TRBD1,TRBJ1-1,TGTGCCAGCTCAGGGGGGAGGGCCACTGAAGCTTTCTTT,CASSGGRATEAFF
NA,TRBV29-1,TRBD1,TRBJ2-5,TGCAGCGTTGAATTCTATCTGGGGGACAGGGTATTACAAGAGACCCAGTACTTC,CSVEFYLGDRVLQETQYF
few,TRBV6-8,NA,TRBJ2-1,TGTGCCAGCAGAATGCGGACCGACAATGAGCAGTTCTTC,CASRMRTDNEQFF